This entry lists 30 T cell receptor beta chains sequenced from one sample in a study of T-cell memory formation after mild COVID-19. TCRdb reprocessed the 5' RACE reads with MiXCR, giving one entry per CDR3 protein. The table shows roughly 340,000 distinct CDR3 sequences, with roughly 15% occurring only once. Specimen: PBMCs or a T cell subset sorted from them (not recorded which). The source of these receptors is a man between 18 and 29 years old who had mild COVID-19 (a few samples of this study predate the infection). Cell type and time point are not known.

This clonotype occurred a few times. This chain uses TRBV5-4 with TRBJ2-5; D is tentatively TRBD1 or TRBD2 (5 bases each). CDR1 is SGHNT, CDR2 YYREEE, per germline (reference sequence). The CDR3 has 15 residues. V dropped 3 bases and J dropped 1 base, with 13 bases sitting between them. CDR3 loop: CASSSGGRGQETQYF. Written as DNA, the CDR3 is TGTGCCAGCAGCTCTGGGGGTAGGGGCCAAGAGACCCAGTACTTC.

This clonotype was observed a handful of times. V usage is TRBV29-1 and J usage is TRBJ2-3; 8 nucleotides agree with TRBD2. V lost 5 bases, J lost 3 bases, and 10 bases stayed unmatched. The V gene's germline CDR1 is SQVTM and CDR2 ANQGSEA. The length of the CDR3 is 15 residues. The CDR3 nucleotides are TGCAGCGTTTCCAATAGCGGGGTACGGACAGATACGCAGTATTTT. Protein sequence: CSVSNSGVRTDTQYF.

This clonotype was detected many times. The V call is TRBV20-1, the J call TRBJ1-2; D call uncertain. This CDR3 has 12 residues. Germline-derived CDR1 and CDR2 are DFQATT and SNEGSKA (reference sequence). The germline V and J ends were trimmed by 5 bases and 9 bases, with 16 bases remaining between them. The CDR3 DNA follows: TGCAGTGCTGCCGAGATTACGGCACGCTACACCTTC. It is translated as CSAAEITARYTF.

V is TRBV28 and J is TRBJ2-2; a possible D gene is TRBD1 (6 bases). The germline V gene encodes CDR1 MDHEN and CDR2 SYDVKM. The V and J ends lost 6 bases and 6 bases respectively, with 14 bases between them. The CDR3 spans 14 residues. The CDR3 here is CASSRGHRPGELFF. As DNA, the CDR3 is TGTGCCAGCAGCCGGGGACACCGGCCCGGGGAGCTGTTTTTT.

The genes are TRBV12-3 or TRBV12-4 and TRBJ1-1, with D possibly being TRBD1 (5 bases). This CDR3 has 13 amino acids. V was shortened by 6 bases and J by 7 bases, with 15 bases between the two germline ends. CDR3 coding DNA: TGTGCCAGCAGCCCTCCGGGGCAAGTTGAAGCTTTCTTT. As protein: CASSPPGQVEAFF.

In its sample, this clonotype was seen a few times. The CDR3 here is CAISLDQLRQYF. The CDR3 nucleotides are TGTGCCATCAGTCTGGACCAACTACGCCAGTACTTC. The chain has TRBV10-3 and TRBJ2-7; D ambiguous. The germline CDR1 and CDR2 sequences are ENHRY and SYGVKD. The V end lost 5 bases, the J end lost 10 bases, and 15 bases lay between the germline ends. The length of the CDR3 is 12 residues.

This clonotype was seen a few times. The chain links TRBV11-3 to TRBJ2-6; no clear D gene. CDR1 is SGHNT, CDR2 YENEEA, per germline. V lost 2 bases and J 0 bases, leaving 14 bases between the germline ends. The CDR3 runs to 18 residues. The CDR3, as DNA: TGTGCCAGCAGCTTAACATCTGCTCGCTTCTCTGGGGCCAACGTCCTGACTTTC. Protein sequence: CASSLTSARFSGANVLTF.

This chain uses TRBV6-6 with TRBJ1-5; D might be TRBD1 (6 bases). V gave up 5 bases and J gave up 6 bases, with 11 bases separating them. The CDR3 is 13 residues long. CDR1 is MNHNY, CDR2 SVGAGI, per germline (reference sequence). The DNA for the CDR3 is TGTGCCAGCAGTAGGAGGGGGGGTCAGCCCCAGCATTTT. Residues: CASSRRGGQPQHF.

This clonotype was seen many times. The J gene is TRBJ2-5, the V gene TRBV7-9; no firm D call. This CDR3 region has 14 residues. From germline, CDR1 is SEHNR and CDR2 FQNEAQ (reference sequence). V dropped 2 bases and J dropped 4 bases, with 11 bases sitting between them. The CDR3 spells CASSLSRLVETQYF. The DNA for the CDR3 is TGTGCCAGCAGCTTATCACGGCTGGTAGAGACCCAGTACTTC.

This clonotype was seen a handful of times. The gene calls are TRBV2 and TRBJ2-7, with a tentative D call TRBD2 (5 bases). V lost 8 bases, J lost 4 bases, and 15 bases lay in between. This CDR3 has 13 amino acids. Germline V CDR1 and CDR2: SNHLY, FYNNEI. The CDR3 spells CASRLGLEYEQYV. As DNA, the CDR3 is TGTGCCAGCCGCCTCGGACTCGAATACGAGCAGTACGTC.

The rearrangement joins TRBV20-1 to TRBJ1-1; no definite D call. Germline V lookup: CDR1 DFQATT, CDR2 SNEGSKA (reference sequence). Trimming left V 5 bases short and J 1 base short, with 14 bases between. The CDR3 is 14 residues long. Here the CDR3 DNA reads TGCAGTGCTCCTCCGGCGGGCGGGAACACTGAAGCTTTCTTT. This encodes CSAPPAGGNTEAFF.

The chain carries TRBV7-9 and TRBJ2-3, with TRBD1 as a possible D gene (6 bases). V shed 3 bases and J shed 5 bases, with 12 bases lying between them. The CDR3 extends over 14 amino acids. The germline gives CDR1 SEHNR, CDR2 FQNEAQ (reference sequence). CDR3 coding DNA: TGTGCCAGCAGCTTCACAGGGCTCGGAGATACGCAGTATTTT. Amino acid sequence: CASSFTGLGDTQYF.

This chain uses TRBV20-1 with TRBJ2-1; 8 bases agree with TRBD1. CDR1 DFQATT and CDR2 SNEGSKA come from the germline V gene (reference sequence). The junction had 4 bases not matched to a gene; V was cut back by 2 bases and J by 7 bases. This CDR3 has 13 residues. Written as DNA, the CDR3 is TGCAGTGCTAGACAGGGGGCGAAAAATGAGCAGTTCTTC. It codes for CSARQGAKNEQFF.

The chain carries TRBV18 and TRBJ1-6; D is unclear. V gave up 3 bases and J gave up 7 bases, with 4 bases separating them. Germline CDR1 KGHSH, CDR2 LQKENI. This CDR3 is 12 amino acids long. The CDR3 DNA reads TGTGCCAGCTCACCCGAGAATTCACCCCTCCACTTT. This sequence encodes CASSPENSPLHF.

The chain links TRBV9 to TRBJ2-5; 9 bases map to TRBD1. In germline, CDR1 is SGDLS, CDR2 YYNGEE. The CDR3 sequence is 14 residues long. V lost 0 bases to trimming and J lost 5 bases; unmatched junction nucleotides: 2. The CDR3 loop reads CASSVGTGAETQYF. The CDR3 nucleotides are TGTGCCAGCAGCGTAGGGACAGGGGCCGAGACCCAGTACTTC.

The chain recombines TRBV20-1 with TRBJ2-3, with D possibly TRBD2 on 5 matching bases. Trimming took 0 bases from V and 0 from J, leaving 10 bases between them. Germline V gives CDR1 DFQATT, CDR2 SNEGSKA (reference sequence). This CDR3 region has 15 residues. CDR3 bases: TGCAGTGCTAGAGATTCAGGCGGGAGCACAGATACGCAGTATTTT. It translates to CSARDSGGSTDTQYF.

This clonotype was counted a few times. V and J are TRBV7-8 and TRBJ1-5; D gene uncertain. The germline V and J ends were trimmed by 1 base and 2 bases, with 9 bases remaining between them. The CDR3 consists of 15 residues. Looked up from germline, CDR1 is SGHVS and CDR2 is FQNEAQ. CDR3 DNA sequence: TGTGCCAGCAGCTTAGTCGAGGGCCGCAATCAGCCCCAGCATTTT. This encodes CASSLVEGRNQPQHF.

This clonotype was observed a few times. The V gene is TRBV5-4, the J gene TRBJ1-2; D is ambiguous. Trimming removed 4 bases at V and 8 bases at J, with 21 bases between. This CDR3 region has 15 residues. Germline loops: CDR1 SGHNT, CDR2 YYREEE (reference sequence). In DNA, the CDR3 is TGTGCCAGCAGCCTCGGAGGGCTTAAGGAAATAGGCTACACCTTC. Translated: CASSLGGLKEIGYTF.

Ten or more counts support this clonotype. This rearrangement joins TRBV7-2 to TRBJ2-2; no definite D call. Looked up from germline, CDR1 is SGHTA and CDR2 is FQGNSA. The CDR3 is 14 residues long. Trimming took off 1 base at V and 0 bases at J, with 3 bases between the two ends. The CDR3 bases are TGTGCCAGCAGCTTAGACCCGAACACCGGGGAGCTGTTTTTT. Its protein product is CASSLDPNTGELFF.

This sequence joins TRBV9 and TRBJ1-1; TRBD1 might be the D (6 bases). The CDR3 consists of 14 residues. Germline CDR1 is SGDLS and CDR2 is YYNGEE. V gave up 6 bases and J gave up 4 bases, with 16 bases separating them. The CDR3 DNA follows: TGTGCCAGCAAAGGTCCGGGGGCTGGCACTGAAGCTTTCTTT. Translation: CASKGPGAGTEAFF.

The chain uses TRBV9 and TRBJ2-7; TRBD1 is a possible D gene (6 bases). CDR3 size: 16 residues. Germline CDR1 SGDLS, CDR2 YYNGEE. V was pared by 3 bases and J by 3 bases, with 19 bases between. The CDR3 region is CASSERTGTLIYEQYV. The CDR3 DNA reads as TGTGCCAGCAGCGAGCGAACAGGGACCCTAATCTACGAGCAGTACGTC.

The V gene is TRBV29-1, the J gene TRBJ1-3; D unclear. Germline lookup yields CDR1 SQVTM and CDR2 ANQGSEA. The CDR3 consists of 14 residues. V dropped 3 bases and J dropped 0 bases, with 9 bases sitting between them. The CDR3 sequence: CSVEVWSSGNTIYF. CDR3 nucleotides: TGCAGCGTTGAGGTTTGGAGCTCTGGAAACACCATATATTTT.

This chain joins TRBV6-4 and TRBJ2-3; no definite D call. CDR3 size: 14 residues. V was pared by 3 bases and J by 0 bases, with 7 bases between. The germline gives CDR1 MRHNA, CDR2 SNTAGT. The CDR3 DNA is TGTGCCAGCAGTGAACTGGGGAGCACAGATACGCAGTATTTT. This translates into CASSELGSTDTQYF.

This clonotype has just a few counts. The V gene is TRBV30, the J gene TRBJ2-5; D is possibly TRBD2 (5 bases). The CDR3 has 14 residues. V lost 0 bases and J 3 bases, leaving 11 bases between the germline ends. Germline V gene data show CDR1 as GTSNPN and CDR2 as SVGIG (reference sequence). CDR3 loop: CAWSVLGVKETQYF. The CDR3 DNA reads as TGTGCCTGGAGTGTACTCGGGGTAAAAGAGACCCAGTACTTC.

This clonotype was detected only a few times. The chain combines TRBV12-3 or TRBV12-4 with TRBJ2-5, with 11 bases that match TRBD2. After removal of 3 bases from V and 0 bases from J, the junction contained 3 bases not matched to a gene. The CDR3 runs to 16 residues. The CDR3 DNA sequence: TGTGCCAGCAGTTTGGGACTAGCGGATTACCAAGAGACCCAGTACTTC. Encoded protein: CASSLGLADYQETQYF.

This clonotype was seen more than once but under ten times. The chain uses TRBV7-3 and TRBJ2-7; 8 nucleotides line up with TRBD2. CDR1 is SGHTA and CDR2 is FQGTGA in the germline V gene. There are 12 residues in the CDR3. Losses at the gene ends were 5 bases for V and 6 bases for J; bases not matched to a gene: 3. CDR3 in amino acids: CASSRAGGEQYF. DNA of the CDR3: TGTGCCAGCAGCCGGGCGGGGGGCGAGCAGTACTTC. The full variable domain, with the rest looked up from reference TRBV7-3 and TRBJ2-7, is GAGVSQTPSNKVTEKGKYVELRCDPISGHTALYWYRQSLGQGPEFLIYFQGTGAADDSGLPNDRFFAVRPEGSVSTLKIQRTERGDSAVYLCASSRAGGEQYFGPGTRLTVT.

The chain combines TRBV7-3 with TRBJ2-2; D is undetermined. The CDR3 runs 15 residues. Germline V gene lookup returns CDR1 SGHTA and CDR2 FQGTGA. V dropped 1 base and J dropped 4 bases, with 10 bases sitting between them. CDR3 sequence: CASSLMGYGTGELFF. DNA for the CDR3: TGTGCCAGCAGCTTAATGGGGTATGGCACCGGGGAGCTGTTTTTT.

The V call is TRBV7-9, the J call TRBJ2-1, with unresolved D. Germline CDR1 is SEHNR and CDR2 is FQNEAQ (reference sequence). Between the trimmed V and J ends, which lost 1 base and 10 bases, there was a span of 8 bases. The CDR3 covers 12 residues. In DNA, the CDR3 is TGTGCCAGCAGCTTAGGCGCAACCGAGCAGTTCTTC. Translation: CASSLGATEQFF.

This clonotype was found many times. This chain joins TRBV4-1 and TRBJ1-1; no definite D call. Germline CDR1 and CDR2: MGHRA and YSYEKL. V gave up 4 bases and J gave up 5 bases, with 17 bases separating them. The CDR3 covers 15 residues. The CDR3 sequence is CASSPSASVLTEAFF. The CDR3 DNA follows: TGCGCCAGCAGCCCAAGTGCGTCAGTTTTGACTGAAGCTTTCTTT.

The DNA of the CDR3 is TGTGCCAGCAGACTCCGGGCCTCTGAAGCTTTCTTT. Its translation is CASRLRASEAFF. V usage is TRBV6-2 or TRBV6-3 and J usage is TRBJ1-1; no definite D call. V lost 6 bases and J 6 bases, leaving 11 bases between the germline ends. This CDR3 comprises 12 residues. The germline V gene has CDR1 MNHEY and CDR2 SVGEGT.